The sequence of this T cell receptor (beta chain) was determined in a study of Ad26.COV2.S vaccination and SARS-CoV-2 variants. Notes on this clone: Its antigen is unidentified.

This CDR3 has 12 residues. Germline CDR1 reads MNHEY; CDR2 reads SVGEGT. V gave up 5 bases and J gave up 8 bases, with 7 bases separating them. General study findings and limits: Vaccinees showed greater spike-specific TCR breadth than placebo recipients. Substantial breadth was reportedly displayed by spike-specific CD8+ and CD4+ T cell responses after vaccination.

Sequencing used immunoSEQ multiplex PCR; TCRdb keeps in-frame clones, though not all of them. In the table there are over 130,000 clones, roughly 90% of which are singletons. The specimen was peripheral blood, collected after recovery from COVID-19. The TCR originated in a human donor who had recovered from COVID-19. The chain links TRBV6-2 or TRBV6-3 to TRBJ1-6; unclear D gene. The CDR3 DNA reads as TGTGCCAGCAGTACCAGTGATTCACCCCTCCACTTT. This codes for CASSTSDSPLHF.